The 9 T cell receptor beta chains given below trace back to one sample, sequenced in a study of CXCR3-negative and CXCR3-positive naive CD8 T cells. With UMI labels, 5' RACE was used to prepare the TRB cDNA libraries. TCRdb reprocessed the 5' RACE reads and reports one entry per CDR3 protein, with no DNA. The sample table sets out 100,000 to 150,000 distinct CDR3 sequences. Sample: naive CXCR3- CD8+ T cells from blood. Subset: CD45RO-CCR7+CD27+CD95- naive CD8+ T cells lacking CXCR3 (TNR3-). These receptors were taken from a human donor in good health. Some clones in this sample may be carry-over from other donors' samples.

The rearrangement links TRBV29-1 to TRBJ2-5; TCRdb picks TRBD2, but there is no DNA to check that call. This CDR3 has 18 residues. Germline V gives CDR1 SQVTM, CDR2 ANQGSEA. The CDR3 sequence is CSVEDLLTTSGGGETQYF.

The gene calls are TRBV11-2 and TRBJ2-2; TCRdb selects TRBD2, and the lack of DNA leaves this call unchecked. Germline CDR1 is SGHAT and CDR2 is FQNNGV. The CDR3 has 18 amino acids. The CDR3 loop is CASSQRLAGGPNTGELFF. The full variable domain, completed using reference TRBV11-2 and TRBJ2-2, is EAGVAQSPRYKIIEKRQSVAFWCNPISGHATLYWYQQILGQGPKLLIQFQNNGVVDDSQLPKDRFSAERLKGVDSTLKIQPAKLEDSAVYLCASSQRLAGGPNTGELFFGEGSRLTVL.

The chain joins TRBV7-9 to TRBJ2-7; the TCRdb call, TRBD2, lacks DNA for checking. Germline V gives CDR1 SEHNR, CDR2 FQNEAQ (reference sequence). CDR3 length: 14 residues. CDR3 protein: CASSLVTRSYEQYF. Based on the CDR3 plus reference TRBV7-9 and TRBJ2-7, the full variable domain is DTGVSQNPRHKITKRGQNVTFRCDPISEHNRLYWYRQTLGQGPEFLTYFQNEAQLEKSRLLSDRFSAERPKGSFSTLEIQRTEQGDSAMYLCASSLVTRSYEQYFGPGTRLTVT.

The genes are TRBV30 and TRBJ2-7; TCRdb returns TRBD1, unconfirmable since there is no DNA. The CDR3 contains 13 residues. The germline CDR1 and CDR2 sequences are GTSNPN and SVGIG (reference sequence). CDR3 in amino acids: CAWIEGQAYEQYF.

The CDR3: CASRKAAGQGAYEQYF. The V call is TRBV4-1, the J call TRBJ2-7; TCRdb picks TRBD1, but there is no DNA to check that call. CDR1 and CDR2 (germline): MGHRA, YSYEKL. The CDR3 runs 16 residues.

This chain links TRBV6-5 with TRBJ1-2; without DNA, the TCRdb call of TRBD1 cannot be checked. CDR3 size: 15 residues. In germline, CDR1 is MNHEY, CDR2 SVGAGI. CDR3 amino acids: CASSDAMSAHYGYTF.

The rearrangement links TRBV7-9 to TRBJ2-7. The V gene's germline CDR1 is SEHNR and CDR2 FQNEAQ (reference sequence). The CDR3 consists of 13 residues. The CDR3 sequence: CASSLGSMGEQYF.

The chain couples TRBV28 to TRBJ1-2; TCRdb's D call of TRBD1 is untestable without DNA. The CDR3 covers 13 residues. The germline CDR1 and CDR2 sequences are MDHEN and SYDVKM. CDR3 sequence: CAISRDTIYGYTF.

J is TRBJ2-3 and V is TRBV7-2; TCRdb selects TRBD2, and the lack of DNA leaves this call unchecked. CDR3 length: 17 residues. Germline CDR1 SGHTA, CDR2 FQGNSA. CDR3: CASSSPRSSGRVDTQYF.